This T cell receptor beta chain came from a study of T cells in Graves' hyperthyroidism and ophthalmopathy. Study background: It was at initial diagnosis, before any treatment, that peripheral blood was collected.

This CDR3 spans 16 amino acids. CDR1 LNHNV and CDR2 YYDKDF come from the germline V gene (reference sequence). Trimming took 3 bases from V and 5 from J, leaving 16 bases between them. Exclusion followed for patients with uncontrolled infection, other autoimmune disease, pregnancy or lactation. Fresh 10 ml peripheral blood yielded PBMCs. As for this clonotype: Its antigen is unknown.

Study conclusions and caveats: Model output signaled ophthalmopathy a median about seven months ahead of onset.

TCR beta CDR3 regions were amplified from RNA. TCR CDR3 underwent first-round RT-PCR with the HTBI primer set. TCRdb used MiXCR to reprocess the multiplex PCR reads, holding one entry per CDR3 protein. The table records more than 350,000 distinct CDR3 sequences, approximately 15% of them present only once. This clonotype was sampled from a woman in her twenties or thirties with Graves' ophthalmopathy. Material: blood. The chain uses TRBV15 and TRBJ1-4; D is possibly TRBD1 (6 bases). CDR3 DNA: TGTGCCACCAGCAGCCACTCGGACAGTTTAAATGAAAAACTGTTTTTT. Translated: CATSSHSDSLNEKLFF.